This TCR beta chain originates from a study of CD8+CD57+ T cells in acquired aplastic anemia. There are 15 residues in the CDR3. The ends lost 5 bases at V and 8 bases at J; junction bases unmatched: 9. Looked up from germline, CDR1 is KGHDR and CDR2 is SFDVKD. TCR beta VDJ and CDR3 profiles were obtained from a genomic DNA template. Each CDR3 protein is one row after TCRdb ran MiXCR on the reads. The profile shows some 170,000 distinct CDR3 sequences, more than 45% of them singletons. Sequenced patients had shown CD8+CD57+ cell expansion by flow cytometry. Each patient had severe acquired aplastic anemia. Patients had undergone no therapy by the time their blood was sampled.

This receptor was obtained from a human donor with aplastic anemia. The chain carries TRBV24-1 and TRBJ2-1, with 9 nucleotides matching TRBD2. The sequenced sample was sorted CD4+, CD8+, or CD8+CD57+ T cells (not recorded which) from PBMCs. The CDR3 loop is CATSASRGGWDEQFF. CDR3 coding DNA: TGTGCCACCAGTGCGTCGCGGGGGGGCTGGGATGAGCAGTTCTTC.